This T cell receptor beta chain was recovered during a study of blood T cell repertoires in COVID-19. Study details: There were acute and convalescent COVID-19 samples, and they came from the United States, Italy and Spain. T cells, B-cell-depleted T cells, or PBMCs supplied cDNA or gDNA.

CDR3 length: 15 residues. Germline CDR1 is LNHDA and CDR2 is SQIVND (reference sequence). V lost 6 bases and J 5 bases, leaving 19 bases between the germline ends. Authors' methods: Estimation of nucleated cell counts was performed using reference gene primer amplification. The assay was immunoSEQ multiplex PCR, and TCRdb's table has in-frame clones only and misses some. Clone size and the V and J calls come from that table; the DNA yielded D and trimming. The sample includes about 140,000 clones, around 90% of them seen just once. The sequencing sample was made of peripheral blood. This clonotype was obtained from a woman at least 80 years old with acute or convalescent COVID-19. The rearrangement joins TRBV19 to TRBJ1-2, with D possibly TRBD1 on 6 matching bases. The CDR3 loop reads CASSPHGGRGYGYTF. The CDR3 DNA reads TGTGCCAGTAGCCCTCACGGGGGGCGCGGGTATGGCTACACCTTC.